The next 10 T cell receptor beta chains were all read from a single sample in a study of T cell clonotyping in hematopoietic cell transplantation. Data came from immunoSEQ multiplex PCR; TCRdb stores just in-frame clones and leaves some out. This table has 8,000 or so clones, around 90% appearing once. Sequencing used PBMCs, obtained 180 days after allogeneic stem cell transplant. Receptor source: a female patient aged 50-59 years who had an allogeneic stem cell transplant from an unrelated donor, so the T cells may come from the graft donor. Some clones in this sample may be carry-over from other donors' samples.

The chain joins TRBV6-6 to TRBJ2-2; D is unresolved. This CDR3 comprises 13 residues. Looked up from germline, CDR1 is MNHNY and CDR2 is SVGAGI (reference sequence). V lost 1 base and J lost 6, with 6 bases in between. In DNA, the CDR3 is TGTGCCAGCAGTTACTTCGATCCCGGGGAGCTGTTTTTT. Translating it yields CASSYFDPGELFF.

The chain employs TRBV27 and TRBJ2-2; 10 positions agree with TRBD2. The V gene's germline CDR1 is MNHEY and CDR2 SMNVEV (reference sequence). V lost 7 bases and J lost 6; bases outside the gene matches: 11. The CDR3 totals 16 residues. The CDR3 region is CASTSLAGRGAGELFF. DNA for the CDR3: TGTGCCAGCACCTCACTAGCGGGAAGAGGCGCCGGGGAGCTGTTTTTT.

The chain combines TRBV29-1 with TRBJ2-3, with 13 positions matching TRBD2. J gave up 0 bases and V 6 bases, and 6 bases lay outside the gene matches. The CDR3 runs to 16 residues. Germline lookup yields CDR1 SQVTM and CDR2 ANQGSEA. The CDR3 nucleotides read TGCAGCGTGGCCGGACTAGCGGGAGAGAGCACAGATACGCAGTATTTT. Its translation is CSVAGLAGESTDTQYF.

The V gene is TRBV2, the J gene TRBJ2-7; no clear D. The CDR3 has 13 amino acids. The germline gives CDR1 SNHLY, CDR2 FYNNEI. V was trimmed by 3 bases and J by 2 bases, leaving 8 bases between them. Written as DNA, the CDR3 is TGTGCCAGCAGTGATGATGTTCCCTACGAGCAGTACGTC. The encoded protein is CASSDDVPYEQYV.

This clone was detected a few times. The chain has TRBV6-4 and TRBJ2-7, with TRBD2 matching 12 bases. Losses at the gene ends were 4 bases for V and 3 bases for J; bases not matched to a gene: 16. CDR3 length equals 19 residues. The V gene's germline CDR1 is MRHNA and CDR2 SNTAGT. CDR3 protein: CASSGPGLAGIRTLYEQYF. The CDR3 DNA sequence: TGTGCCAGCAGTGGACCGGGACTAGCGGGTATACGAACACTCTACGAGCAGTACTTC.

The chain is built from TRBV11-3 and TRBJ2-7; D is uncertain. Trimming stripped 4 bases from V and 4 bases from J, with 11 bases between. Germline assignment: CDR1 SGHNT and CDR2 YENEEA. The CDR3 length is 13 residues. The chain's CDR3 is CASSYSEKYEQYF. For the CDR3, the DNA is TGTGCCAGCAGCTACTCAGAGAAGTACGAGCAGTACTTC.

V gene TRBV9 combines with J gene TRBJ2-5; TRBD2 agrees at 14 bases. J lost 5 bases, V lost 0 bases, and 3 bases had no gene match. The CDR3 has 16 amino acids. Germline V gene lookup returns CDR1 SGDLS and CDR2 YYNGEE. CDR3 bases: TGTGCCAGCAGCGTAGGACTAGCGGGAGGGCTGGAGACCCAGTACTTC. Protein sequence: CASSVGLAGGLETQYF.

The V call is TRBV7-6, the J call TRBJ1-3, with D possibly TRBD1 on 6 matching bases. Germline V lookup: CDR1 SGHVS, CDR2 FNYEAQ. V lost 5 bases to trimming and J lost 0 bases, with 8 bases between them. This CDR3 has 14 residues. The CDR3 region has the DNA TGTGCCAGCAGCCCAGGGGTCTCTGGAAACACCATATATTTT. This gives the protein CASSPGVSGNTIYF.

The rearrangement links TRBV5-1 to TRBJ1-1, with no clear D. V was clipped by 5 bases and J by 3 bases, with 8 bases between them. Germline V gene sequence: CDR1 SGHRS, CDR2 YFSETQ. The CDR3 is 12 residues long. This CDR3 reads CASRSDDTEAFF. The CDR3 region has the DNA TGCGCCAGCAGGTCGGATGACACTGAAGCTTTCTTT.

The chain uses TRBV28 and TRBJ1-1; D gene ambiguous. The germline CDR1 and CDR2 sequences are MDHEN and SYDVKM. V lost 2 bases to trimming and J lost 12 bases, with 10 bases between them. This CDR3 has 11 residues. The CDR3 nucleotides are TGTGCCAGCAGTTTAGTATCGAAAACTTTCTTT. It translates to CASSLVSKTFF.